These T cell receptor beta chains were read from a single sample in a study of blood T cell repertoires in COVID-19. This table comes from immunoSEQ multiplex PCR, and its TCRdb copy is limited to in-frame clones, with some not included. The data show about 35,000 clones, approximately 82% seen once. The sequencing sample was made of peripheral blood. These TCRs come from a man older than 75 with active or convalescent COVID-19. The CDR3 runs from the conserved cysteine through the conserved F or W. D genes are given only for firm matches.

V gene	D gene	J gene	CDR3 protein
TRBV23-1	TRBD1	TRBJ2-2	CASSPRDRDGDTNNTGELFF
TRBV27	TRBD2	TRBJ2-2	CASSLIVAGGELFF
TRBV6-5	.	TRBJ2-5	CASSTTRGKETQYF
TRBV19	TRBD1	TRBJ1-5	CASSTRQGPGRINQPQHF
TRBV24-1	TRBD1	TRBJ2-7	CATSDSPQGSGSYEQYF
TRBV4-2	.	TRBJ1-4	CASRPREAASEKLFF
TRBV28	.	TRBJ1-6	CASSRKTGGDTLVSLNSPLHF
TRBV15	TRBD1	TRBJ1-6	CATSSGQGRPNSPLHF
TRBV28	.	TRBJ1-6	CASSLEGIGNNSPLHF
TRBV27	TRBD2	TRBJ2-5	CASSPYLAGEETQYF
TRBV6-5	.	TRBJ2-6	CASSSQGIAGANVLTF
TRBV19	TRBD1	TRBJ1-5	CASSMSGTGGQPQHF
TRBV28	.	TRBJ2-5	CASSLSEFLETQYF
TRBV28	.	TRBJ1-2	CASGGQGRVYTF
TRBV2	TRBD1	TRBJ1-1	CASSEGGQGMVEAFF
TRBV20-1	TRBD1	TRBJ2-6	CSASFRTGALSGANVLTF
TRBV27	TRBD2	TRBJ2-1	CASSSGNYNEQFF
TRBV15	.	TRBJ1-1	CATSRDKGVGLGTEAFF
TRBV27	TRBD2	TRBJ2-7	CASSARTSSYEQYF
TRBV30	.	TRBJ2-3	CAWKAGIDTQYF
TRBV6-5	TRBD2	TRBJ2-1	CASYLAGAIYEQFF
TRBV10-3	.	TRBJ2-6	CAIRRQVSGANVLTF
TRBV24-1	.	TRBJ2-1	CATSDLTTNEQFF